These 20 T cell receptor beta chains originate from one sample sequenced in a study of CD8+ T cells in alopecia areata (dated 2018 in TCRdb). According to the study, the label for this sample's time point signals: baseline before oral tofacitinib. The library was produced with the immunoSEQ multiplex PCR assay. For TCR sequencing, RNA was extracted from every sample and reverse transcribed into cDNA to serve as template. Entries here come from immuneACCESS through TCRdb and include only in-frame sequences with V and J called. Some clones fail to appear in such tables; in the studies checked, an unresolved V gene covers under half of the shortfall, and the cause of the remainder is unknown. The sample data list around 140,000 clones, and around 86% of these were observed just once. The ten largest clones add up to approximately 16% of the sample. Source: CD8+ T cells sorted from blood, taken at week 0. The receptor set was obtained from a human donor with alopecia areata.

This rearrangement joins TRBV29-1 to TRBJ2-7; D possibly corresponds to TRBD1 (5 bases). With 0 bases removed from V and 6 bases from J, the gap between germline ends came to 12 bases. Germline V gene data show CDR1 as SQVTM and CDR2 as ANQGSEA. The CDR3 contains 13 residues. The CDR3 region is CSVEDGAPGEQYF. The CDR3 DNA reads TGCAGCGTTGAAGATGGGGCGCCGGGCGAGCAGTACTTC.

The chain employs TRBV10-2 and TRBJ1-5; possibly TRBD1 for D (6 bases). V gave up 6 bases and J gave up 3 bases, with 15 bases separating them. This CDR3 region has 15 residues. Per germline, CDR1 WSHSY and CDR2 SAAADI. This CDR3 reads CASRANRDNNQPQHF. CDR3 nucleotide sequence: TGCGCCAGCAGAGCCAACAGGGACAACAATCAGCCCCAGCATTTT.

The gene calls are TRBV29-1 and TRBJ2-1; TRBD2 matches at 10 bases. Germline CDR1 SQVTM, CDR2 ANQGSEA. The length of the CDR3 is 17 residues. J gave up 2 bases and V 6 bases, and 13 bases lay outside the gene matches. In DNA, the CDR3 is TGCAGCGTGCGAGGGCAATCCGGGACTAGCGCCTACAATGAGCAGTTCTTC. As protein: CSVRGQSGTSAYNEQFF.

V gene TRBV4-1 combines with J gene TRBJ1-2, with a tentative D call TRBD1 (6 bases). There are 15 residues in the CDR3. Trimming left V 0 bases short and J 4 bases short, with 12 bases between. In germline, CDR1 is MGHRA, CDR2 YSYEKL. Written as DNA, the CDR3 is TGCGCCAGCAGCCAAGAGGGGGGGCTTAGCTATGGCTACACCTTC. This codes for CASSQEGGLSYGYTF.

This chain joins TRBV10-3 and TRBJ2-7; unclear D gene. V was shortened by 2 bases and J by 5 bases, with 10 bases between the two germline ends. The CDR3 is made up of 13 amino acids. CDR1 and CDR2 from the germline V gene are ENHRY and SYGVKD. This CDR3 is CAISEIIGDEQYF. DNA for the CDR3: TGTGCCATCAGTGAGATCATTGGAGACGAGCAGTACTTC.

This clone showed up just a few times. The chain joins TRBV30 to TRBJ1-1; D call uncertain. The V gene's germline CDR1 is GTSNPN and CDR2 SVGIG (reference sequence). Trimming removed 2 bases from V and 7 bases from J, with 8 bases in between. This CDR3 has 11 amino acids. The CDR3 bases are TGTGCCTGGAGTAGCGCAGGTGAAGCTTTCTTT. Encoded protein: CAWSSAGEAFF.

This chain uses TRBV10-3 with TRBJ2-1; D might be TRBD1 (7 bases). Looked up from germline, CDR1 is ENHRY and CDR2 is SYGVKD. With 7 bases removed from V and 3 bases from J, the gap between germline ends came to 16 bases. This CDR3 contains 15 residues. CDR3 sequence (DNA): TGTGCCATCAAGGAGGAGGGGGCCTACTACAATGAGCAGTTCTTC. Its translation: CAIKEEGAYYNEQFF.

The chain joins TRBV30 to TRBJ2-3, with 9 bases lining up with TRBD2. V lost 2 bases, J lost 0 bases, and 9 bases stayed unmatched. The CDR3 spans 17 residues. Germline V lookup: CDR1 GTSNPN, CDR2 SVGIG (reference sequence). This chain's CDR3 is CAWSLPGLAISTDTQYF. CDR3 sequence (DNA): TGTGCCTGGAGTCTACCCGGACTAGCGATAAGCACAGATACGCAGTATTTT.

This chain uses TRBV7-9 with TRBJ2-7; TRBD1 agrees at 7 bases. Germline CDR1 SEHNR, CDR2 FQNEAQ (reference sequence). The trim removed 7 bases at V and 0 bases at J, leaving 6 bases unmatched. This CDR3 region has 14 residues. CDR3 DNA sequence: TGTGCCAGCATCGGACAGGACAGCTCCTACGAGCAGTACTTC. This encodes CASIGQDSSYEQYF. The variable domain in full, with the rest retrieved from reference TRBV7-9 and TRBJ2-7, is DTGVSQNPRHKITKRGQNVTFRCDPISEHNRLYWYRQTLGQGPEFLTYFQNEAQLEKSRLLSDRFSAERPKGSFSTLEIQRTEQGDSAMYLCASIGQDSSYEQYFGPGTRLTVT.

The J gene is TRBJ1-5, the V gene TRBV19, with D tentatively TRBD1 (5 bases). The length of the CDR3 is 12 residues. V was trimmed by 6 bases and J by 10 bases, leaving 13 bases between them. The germline V gene has CDR1 LNHDA and CDR2 SQIVND (reference sequence). The CDR3 here is CASRGTDPPQHF. The CDR3 region has the DNA TGTGCCAGTAGAGGGACGGACCCCCCCCAGCATTTT.

The CDR3 reads CASSYEGGGSGYTF. The CDR3 DNA is TGTGCCAGCAGTTACGAAGGGGGCGGAAGTGGCTACACCTTC. This chain connects TRBV6-5 to TRBJ1-2; TRBD1 matches 7 bases. The CDR3 has 14 amino acids. Germline assignment: CDR1 MNHEY and CDR2 SVGAGI. After removal of 2 bases from V and 7 bases from J, the junction contained 7 bases not matched to a gene.

The genes are TRBV9 and TRBJ2-1, with TRBD1 identical over 9 bases. From germline, CDR1 is SGDLS and CDR2 YYNGEE. Germline trimming cut 0 bases from V and 3 bases from J; bases unmatched to any gene: 7. The CDR3 extends over 17 amino acids. The CDR3 DNA is TGTGCCAGCAGCGTAGGTTTGGGACAGGGCTTCTACAATGAGCAGTTCTTC. It is translated as CASSVGLGQGFYNEQFF.

The chain carries TRBV27 and TRBJ1-1; no clear D. The germline V gene has CDR1 MNHEY and CDR2 SMNVEV (reference sequence). V dropped 9 bases and J dropped 2 bases, with 13 bases sitting between them. The CDR3 runs 13 residues. The CDR3 DNA reads TGTGCCAGTGGGTACGGCCTCAACACTGAAGCTTTCTTT. Translated, it gives CASGYGLNTEAFF.

The chain joins TRBV30 to TRBJ2-3; no clear D. The CDR3 is 12 amino acids. V was shortened by 1 base and J by 4 bases, with 6 bases between the two germline ends. CDR1 is GTSNPN and CDR2 is SVGIG in the germline V gene (reference sequence). The CDR3 sequence is CAWSEAADTQYF. CDR3 bases: TGTGCCTGGAGTGAGGCTGCAGATACGCAGTATTTT.

This clone was observed once. The V gene is TRBV29-1, the J gene TRBJ2-1; no reliable D call. The germline CDR1 and CDR2 sequences are SQVTM and ANQGSEA. The CDR3 is 11 amino acids. Trimming took 7 bases from V and 2 from J, leaving 6 bases between them. CDR3 coding DNA: TGCAGCGGGAGCACCTACAATGAGCAGTTCTTC. Residues: CSGSTYNEQFF.

The V call is TRBV29-1, the J call TRBJ2-1; no definite D call. V was trimmed by 2 bases and J by 2 bases, leaving 7 bases between them. This CDR3 is built from 13 residues. Germline CDR1 and CDR2: SQVTM and ANQGSEA. CDR3 sequence: CSVERTAYNEQFF. The CDR3 nucleotides are TGCAGCGTTGAACGGACGGCCTACAATGAGCAGTTCTTC.

The chain links TRBV7-2 to TRBJ2-7; 7 positions match TRBD2. Germline V gene sequence: CDR1 SGHTA, CDR2 FQGNSA. J lost 6 bases, V lost 5 bases, and 7 bases had no gene match. This CDR3 region has 13 residues. CDR3 sequence: CASSPGLPLEQYF. The CDR3 bases are TGTGCCAGCAGCCCGGGACTACCCCTCGAGCAGTACTTC.

This chain joins TRBV6-5 and TRBJ2-1; D is undetermined. V lost 4 bases, J lost 0 bases, and 10 bases lay in between. From germline, CDR1 is MNHEY and CDR2 SVGAGI. The CDR3 spans 15 residues. The CDR3: CASSLSESSYNEQFF. Written as DNA, the CDR3 is TGTGCCAGCAGTTTAAGCGAGAGCTCCTACAATGAGCAGTTCTTC.

Concerning this clone: The identical CDR3 is also encoded by other nucleotide sequences in the sample. J is TRBJ2-7 and V is TRBV27; possible D gene TRBD1, 5 bases. V lost 2 bases and J lost 7, with 6 bases in between. The CDR3 has 11 amino acids. Germline V gives CDR1 MNHEY, CDR2 SMNVEV (reference sequence). The chain's CDR3 is CASSLGAEQYF. CDR3 nucleotide sequence: TGTGCCAGCAGTTTAGGGGCAGAGCAGTACTTC.

The chain is built from TRBV7-9 and TRBJ2-7; tentative D call: TRBD2 (5 bases). CDR1 SEHNR and CDR2 FQNEAQ come from the germline V gene (reference sequence). V was clipped by 2 bases and J by 1 base, with 15 bases between them. The CDR3 contains 16 residues. CDR3 region: CASSLPPEAVSYEQYF. The CDR3 bases are TGTGCCAGCAGCTTACCTCCGGAGGCGGTGTCCTACGAGCAGTACTTC.